The 21 T cell receptor beta chains presented below share a single source sample, sequenced in a study of early T cells in non-severe SARS-CoV-2 infection. TCRdb processed the 5' RACE reads anew with MiXCR; each CDR3 protein has one entry. The profile shows 50,000 or so distinct CDR3 sequences, roughly an eighth of them singletons. The sequenced sample was whole blood. Receptors were obtained from an adult who was a healthcare worker with PCR-confirmed SARS-CoV-2 infection or an uninfected control (not recorded which).

This clonotype was seen only a few times. J is TRBJ1-5 and V is TRBV4-1; D is undetermined. This CDR3 has 16 residues. Germline V lookup: CDR1 MGHRA, CDR2 YSYEKL. The V end was cut by 0 bases, the J end by 2 bases, with 11 bases between. The CDR3: CASSQEEYTRNQPQHF. For the CDR3, the DNA is TGCGCCAGCAGCCAAGAAGAGTATACCCGCAATCAGCCCCAGCATTTT.

The chain is built from TRBV27 and TRBJ2-7; D possibly corresponds to TRBD1 (6 bases). There are 15 residues in the CDR3. The ends were cut back, 6 bases at V and 3 bases at J, with 18 bases in the middle. In germline, CDR1 is MNHEY, CDR2 SMNVEV (reference sequence). CDR3 residues: CASSPLLAGVYEQYF. The CDR3 region has the DNA TGTGCCAGCAGCCCCCTTTTGGCAGGGGTCTACGAGCAGTACTTC.

The V gene is TRBV6-5, the J gene TRBJ2-4; weak D call: TRBD2 (6 bases). This CDR3 contains 16 residues. V was trimmed by 0 bases and J by 2 bases, leaving 11 bases between them. CDR1 and CDR2 from the germline V gene are MNHEY and SVGAGI. The CDR3 spells CASSYSGGNTKNIQYF. CDR3 bases: TGTGCCAGCAGTTACTCCGGGGGTAATACCAAAAACATTCAGTACTTC.

The genes are TRBV11-3 and TRBJ2-3; possibly TRBD1 or TRBD2 for D (5 bases each). The CDR3 has 15 amino acids. V lost 5 bases and J lost 6, with 18 bases in between. Germline CDR1 is SGHNT and CDR2 is YENEEA. In DNA, the CDR3 is TGTGCCAGCAGCCCCCTAGGGACGTTCTCCGATACGCAGTATTTT. Encoded protein: CASSPLGTFSDTQYF.

The genes are TRBV4-3 and TRBJ2-2, with 14 bases lining up with TRBD2. The CDR3 runs 17 residues. Germline V CDR1 and CDR2: LGHNA, YSLEER. V lost 4 bases to trimming and J lost 7 bases; unmatched junction nucleotides: 8. The chain's CDR3 is CASSLGLAGAANGELFF. The CDR3 nucleotides are TGCGCCAGCAGCCTGGGACTAGCGGGAGCAGCGAACGGGGAGCTGTTTTTT.

The V call is TRBV29-1, the J call TRBJ1-1; no clear D gene. Germline CDR1 is SQVTM and CDR2 is ANQGSEA. V gave up 2 bases and J gave up 4 bases, with 11 bases separating them. This CDR3 is 13 amino acids long. The DNA of the CDR3 is TGCAGCGTTGAACAAGGGTGGGCCACTGAAGCTTTCTTT. The encoded protein is CSVEQGWATEAFF.

The chain recombines TRBV6-5 with TRBJ1-1; D is unclear. CDR1 and CDR2 (germline): MNHEY, SVGAGI. The CDR3 is 11 amino acids. Trimming stripped 7 bases from V and 9 bases from J, with 12 bases between. CDR3 loop: CASILGPQAFF. The CDR3 bases are TGTGCCAGCATCCTCGGGCCCCAAGCTTTCTTT.

At least ten counts were recorded for this clonotype. The V call is TRBV13, the J call TRBJ2-7; weak D call: TRBD2 (5 bases). The germline V gene encodes CDR1 PRHDT and CDR2 FYEKMQ (reference sequence). There are 15 residues in the CDR3. Trimming removed 0 bases at V and 0 bases at J, with 9 bases between. CDR3 region: CASSLGLDSSYEQYF. In nucleotides, the CDR3 is TGTGCCAGCAGCTTAGGACTAGACTCCTCCTACGAGCAGTACTTC.

This clonotype was seen at least ten times. This chain connects TRBV11-2 to TRBJ2-1; 9 bases line up with TRBD2. This CDR3 spans 17 amino acids. Germline CDR1 and CDR2: SGHAT and FQNNGV. Trimming took 5 bases from V and 8 from J; bases not matched to a gene: 16. CDR3 sequence (DNA): TGTGCCAGCAGCCCACCCGTTTTGGGCGGGGGGGCCGATGAGCAGTTCTTC. As protein: CASSPPVLGGGADEQFF.

This clonotype was counted many times. The rearrangement uses TRBV10-3 and TRBJ2-1; 7 nucleotides agree with TRBD2. The CDR3 is made up of 15 amino acids. CDR1 ENHRY and CDR2 SYGVKD come from the germline V gene. V gave up 6 bases and J gave up 2 bases; unmatched junction bases: 7. CDR3 sequence reads: CAIRGSGTTYNEQFF. CDR3 nucleotides: TGTGCCATCAGAGGAAGCGGGACTACCTACAATGAGCAGTTCTTC.

This clonotype was detected many times. The chain has TRBV7-2 and TRBJ2-7, with 10 bases identical to TRBD1. The CDR3 has 14 amino acids. Trimming took 5 bases from V and 2 from J; bases not matched to a gene: 3. CDR1 and CDR2 (germline): SGHTA, FQGNSA. In DNA, the CDR3 is TGTGCCAGCAGCCAAGGACAGGGGGCCTACGAGCAGTACTTC. The encoded protein is CASSQGQGAYEQYF.

This clonotype appeared a few times. The chain couples TRBV6-4 to TRBJ2-3; the D gene is possibly TRBD1 (6 bases). Per germline, CDR1 MRHNA and CDR2 SNTAGT. The CDR3 extends over 15 amino acids. The V and J ends lost 6 bases and 0 bases respectively, with 13 bases between them. DNA for the CDR3: TGTGCCAGCAGCCATGGGGGCAAGAGCACAGATACGCAGTATTTT. Protein product: CASSHGGKSTDTQYF.

This clonotype was detected only a few times. The chain joins TRBV9 to TRBJ2-1; 15 bases fit TRBD2. Germline trimming cut 4 bases from V and 7 bases from J; bases unmatched to any gene: 6. The CDR3 has 16 residues. Germline V lookup: CDR1 SGDLS, CDR2 YYNGEE. The CDR3 nucleotides read TGTGCCAGCAGCCCCCTGGGACTAGCGGGAGGAAATGAGCAGTTCTTC. Translating gives CASSPLGLAGGNEQFF.

This clonotype was observed many times. The chain combines TRBV27 with TRBJ2-3, with 7 positions matching TRBD2. Germline assignment: CDR1 MNHEY and CDR2 SMNVEV (reference sequence). The CDR3 is 13 residues long. V gave up 5 bases and J gave up 5 bases; unmatched junction bases: 4. The CDR3 is CASSPLAVDTQYF. For the CDR3, the DNA is TGTGCCAGCAGTCCCCTAGCGGTAGATACGCAGTATTTT.

This clonotype was observed a handful of times. The rearrangement links TRBV19 to TRBJ2-1; 9 bases align to TRBD2. The CDR3 spans 16 residues. Germline CDR1 LNHDA, CDR2 SQIVND (reference sequence). V dropped 6 bases and J dropped 4; count of bases not matched to a gene: 10. The CDR3 bases are TGTGCCAGTAGCGATGAAGCGGGAGGTTTGTACAATGAGCAGTTCTTC. Protein product: CASSDEAGGLYNEQFF. The full variable domain, completed using reference TRBV19 and TRBJ2-1, is DGGITQSPKYLFRKEGQNVTLSCEQNLNHDAMYWYRQDPGQGLRLIYYSQIVNDFQKGDIAEGYSVSREKKESFPLTVTSAQKNPTAFYLCASSDEAGGLYNEQFFGPGTRLTVL.

A few counts support this clonotype. The CDR3 here is CASSSGSGGDTEAFF. For the CDR3, the DNA is TGTGCCAGCAGCTCTGGTTCGGGGGGAGACACTGAAGCTTTCTTT. This sequence joins TRBV7-8 and TRBJ1-1; D perhaps matches TRBD1 (5 bases). The V gene lost 4 bases and the J gene lost 3 bases, with 15 bases spanning the gap. In germline, CDR1 is SGHVS, CDR2 FQNEAQ. The CDR3 spans 15 residues.

Many counts were recorded for this clonotype. The chain uses TRBV27 and TRBJ1-5; possible D gene TRBD1, 5 bases. The CDR3 has 14 residues. Looked up from germline, CDR1 is MNHEY and CDR2 is SMNVEV (reference sequence). Trimming left V 5 bases short and J 2 bases short, with 10 bases between. The CDR3 sequence: CASSGGLGNQPQHF. In DNA form, the CDR3 reads TGTGCCAGCAGTGGGGGACTCGGCAATCAGCCCCAGCATTTT.

In this sample, this clonotype turned up many times. J is TRBJ2-3 and V is TRBV5-6; D not resolved. This CDR3 spans 11 amino acids. V was cut by 2 bases and J by 4 bases, with 2 bases left in between. Germline CDR1 is SGHDT and CDR2 is YYEEEE. The CDR3 protein is CASSFADTQYF. CDR3 DNA: TGTGCCAGCAGCTTCGCAGATACGCAGTATTTT.

The chain employs TRBV6-5 and TRBJ1-1, with no clear D. The germline V and J ends were trimmed by 3 bases and 4 bases, with 9 bases remaining between them. The CDR3 has 13 residues. Germline CDR1 is MNHEY and CDR2 is SVGAGI. The CDR3 DNA follows: TGTGCCAGCAGTTATTCTGGTGGCACTGAAGCTTTCTTT. The encoded protein is CASSYSGGTEAFF.

Many counts were recorded for this clonotype. The chain couples TRBV7-3 to TRBJ2-1; 7 bases match TRBD2. Germline assignment: CDR1 SGHTA and CDR2 FQGTGA. The CDR3 sequence is 15 residues long. After removal of 2 bases from V and 6 bases from J, the junction contained 7 bases not matched to a gene. The CDR3 nucleotides are TGTGCCAGCAGCTTAGACGGACTAGGGATCAATGAGCAGTTCTTC. Encoded protein: CASSLDGLGINEQFF.

This clonotype was recorded many times. This chain uses TRBV28 with TRBJ1-6, with TRBD1 as a possible D gene (6 bases). The V end was cut by 7 bases, the J end by 11 bases, with 21 bases between. This CDR3 has 15 residues. Germline CDR1 reads MDHEN; CDR2 reads SYDVKM. Here the CDR3 DNA reads TGTGCCAGCAACTCCCCCAGGGGAATAGGAACACCCCTCCACTTT. This gives the protein CASNSPRGIGTPLHF.